This T cell receptor beta chain derives from a study of T-cell reconstitution after alpha-beta-depleted transplantation in children. For TCRbeta, the library was prepared with unique molecular identifiers. TCRdb re-derived calls from the PCR reads in MiXCR, one entry per CDR3 protein. Among 60,000 to 80,000 distinct CDR3 sequences listed, about 7% were seen once. This CDR3 region has 14 residues. J gave up 2 bases and V 7 bases, and 5 bases lay outside the gene matches. CDR1 and CDR2 (germline): SNHLY, FYNNEI. This rearrangement joins TRBV2 to TRBJ1-3; 7 bases are shared with TRBD1. The sequencing here drew on PBMCs from the stem cell graft donor, taken from the stem cell graft. This receptor was identified in a human donor who donated a stem cell graft to a child with acute lymphoblastic leukemia. This CDR3 reads CASKQGSTGNTIYF. In DNA form, the CDR3 reads TGTGCCAGCAAACAGGGGAGTACTGGAAACACCATATATTTT. The full variable domain, rest sourced from reference TRBV2 and TRBJ1-3, is EPEVTQTPSHQVTQMGQEVILRCVPISNHLYFYWYRQILGQKVEFLVSFYNNEISEKSEIFDDQFSVERPDGSNFTLKIRSTKLEDSAMYFCASKQGSTGNTIYFGEGSWLTVV.